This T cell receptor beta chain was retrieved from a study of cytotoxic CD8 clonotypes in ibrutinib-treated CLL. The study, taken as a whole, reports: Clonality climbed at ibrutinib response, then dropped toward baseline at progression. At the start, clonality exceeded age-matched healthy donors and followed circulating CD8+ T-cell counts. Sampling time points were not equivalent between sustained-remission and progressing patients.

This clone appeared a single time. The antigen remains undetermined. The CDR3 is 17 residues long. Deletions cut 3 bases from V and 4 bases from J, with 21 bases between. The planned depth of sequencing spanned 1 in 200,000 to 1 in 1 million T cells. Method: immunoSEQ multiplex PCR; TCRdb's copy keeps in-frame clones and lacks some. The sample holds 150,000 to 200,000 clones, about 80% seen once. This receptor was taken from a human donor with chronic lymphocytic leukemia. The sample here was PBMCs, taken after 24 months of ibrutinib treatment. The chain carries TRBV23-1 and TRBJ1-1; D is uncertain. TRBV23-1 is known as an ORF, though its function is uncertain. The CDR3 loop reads CASSQLNSPKVGTEAFF. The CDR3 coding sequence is TGCGCCAGCAGTCAGTTAAACTCCCCAAAGGTAGGCACTGAAGCTTTCTTT.